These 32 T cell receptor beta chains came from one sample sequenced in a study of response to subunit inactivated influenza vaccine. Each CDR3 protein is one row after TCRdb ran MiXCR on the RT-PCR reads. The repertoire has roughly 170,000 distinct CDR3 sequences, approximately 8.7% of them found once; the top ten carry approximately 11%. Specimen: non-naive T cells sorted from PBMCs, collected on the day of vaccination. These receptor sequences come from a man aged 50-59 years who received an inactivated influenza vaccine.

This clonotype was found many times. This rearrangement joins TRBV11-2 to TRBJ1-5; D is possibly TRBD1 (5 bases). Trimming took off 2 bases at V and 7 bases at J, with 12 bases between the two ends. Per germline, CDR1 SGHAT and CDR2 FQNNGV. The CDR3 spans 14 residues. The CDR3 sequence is CASSLSTGGQPQHF. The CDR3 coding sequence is TGTGCCAGCAGCTTAAGTACAGGCGGGCAGCCCCAGCATTTT.

The CDR3 DNA sequence: TGTGCCAGCAGCTTACCGGGGGTTAACATTCAGTACTTC. Its protein product is CASSLPGVNIQYF. The chain is built from TRBV7-2 and TRBJ2-4; a weak D match, TRBD2 (6 bases). CDR3 length: 13 residues. The germline V gene has CDR1 SGHTA and CDR2 FQGNSA. V was cut by 2 bases and J by 7 bases, with 9 bases left in between. Supplemented by reference TRBV7-2 and TRBJ2-4, the full variable domain reads GAGVSQSPSNKVTEKGKDVELRCDPISGHTALYWYRQSLGQGLEFLIYFQGNSAPDKSGLPSDRFSAERTGGSVSTLTIQRTQQEDSAVYLCASSLPGVNIQYFGAGTRLSVL.

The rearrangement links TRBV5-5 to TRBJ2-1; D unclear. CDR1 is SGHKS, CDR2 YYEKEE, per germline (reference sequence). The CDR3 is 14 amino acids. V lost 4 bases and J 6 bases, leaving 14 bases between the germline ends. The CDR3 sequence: CASSRPPSANEQFF. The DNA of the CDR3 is TGTGCCAGCAGCCGGCCCCCCTCAGCCAATGAGCAGTTCTTC.

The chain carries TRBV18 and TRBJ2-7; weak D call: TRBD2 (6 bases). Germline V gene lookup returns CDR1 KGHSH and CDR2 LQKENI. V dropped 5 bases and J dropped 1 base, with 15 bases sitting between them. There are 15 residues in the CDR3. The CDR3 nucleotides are TGTGCCAGCTCATCCGGGACTGGCCGGTCCTACGAGCAGTACTTC. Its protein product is CASSSGTGRSYEQYF.

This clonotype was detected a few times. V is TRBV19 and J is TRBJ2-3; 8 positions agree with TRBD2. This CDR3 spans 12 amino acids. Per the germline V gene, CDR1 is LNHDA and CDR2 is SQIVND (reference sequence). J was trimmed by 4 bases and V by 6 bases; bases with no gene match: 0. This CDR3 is CASRTSADTQYF. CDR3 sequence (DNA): TGTGCCAGTAGGACTAGCGCAGATACGCAGTATTTT.

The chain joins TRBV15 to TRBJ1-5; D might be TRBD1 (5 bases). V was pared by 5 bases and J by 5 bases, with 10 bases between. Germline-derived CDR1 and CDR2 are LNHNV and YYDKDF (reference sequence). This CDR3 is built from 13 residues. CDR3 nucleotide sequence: TGTGCCACCAGCGAGGGACTCCATCAGCCCCAGCATTTT. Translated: CATSEGLHQPQHF.

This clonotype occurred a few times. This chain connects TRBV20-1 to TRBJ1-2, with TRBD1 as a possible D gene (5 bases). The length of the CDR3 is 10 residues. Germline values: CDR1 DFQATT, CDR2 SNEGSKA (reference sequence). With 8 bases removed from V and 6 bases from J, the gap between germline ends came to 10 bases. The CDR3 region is CSFREDGYTF. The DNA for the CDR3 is TGCAGTTTCAGGGAAGATGGCTACACCTTC.

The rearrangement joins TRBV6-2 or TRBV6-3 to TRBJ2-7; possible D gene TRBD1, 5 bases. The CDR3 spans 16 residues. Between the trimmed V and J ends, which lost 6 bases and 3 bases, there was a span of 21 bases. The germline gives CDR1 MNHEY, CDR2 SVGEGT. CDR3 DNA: TGTGCCAGCAGGACCCAGAGACAAGGGGCTTACTACGAGCAGTACTTC. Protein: CASRTQRQGAYYEQYF.

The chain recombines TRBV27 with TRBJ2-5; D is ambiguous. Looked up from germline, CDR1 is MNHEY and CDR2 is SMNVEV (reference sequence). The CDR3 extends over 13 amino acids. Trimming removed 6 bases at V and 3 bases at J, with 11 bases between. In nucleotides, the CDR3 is TGTGCCAGCAGGCGACGGACCAAAGAGACCCAGTACTTC. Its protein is CASRRRTKETQYF.

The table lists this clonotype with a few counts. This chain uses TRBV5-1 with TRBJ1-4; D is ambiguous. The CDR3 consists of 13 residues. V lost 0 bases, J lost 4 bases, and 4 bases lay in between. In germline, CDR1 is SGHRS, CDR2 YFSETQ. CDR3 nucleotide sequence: TGCGCCAGCAGCTTGGACAGTAATGAAAAACTGTTTTTT. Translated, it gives CASSLDSNEKLFF.

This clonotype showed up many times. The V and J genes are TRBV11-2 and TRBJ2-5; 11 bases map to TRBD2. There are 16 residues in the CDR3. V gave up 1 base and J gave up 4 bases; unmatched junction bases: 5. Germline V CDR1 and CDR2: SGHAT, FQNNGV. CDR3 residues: CASSLVAGGRVETQYF. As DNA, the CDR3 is TGTGCCAGCAGCTTAGTAGCGGGGGGGCGTGTAGAGACCCAGTACTTC.

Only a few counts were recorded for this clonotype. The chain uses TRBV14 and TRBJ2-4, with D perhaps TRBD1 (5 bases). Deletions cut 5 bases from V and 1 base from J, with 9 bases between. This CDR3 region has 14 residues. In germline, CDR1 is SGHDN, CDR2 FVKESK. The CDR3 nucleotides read TGTGCCAGCAGCAAGGGGTGGGCCAAAAACATTCAGTACTTC. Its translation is CASSKGWAKNIQYF.

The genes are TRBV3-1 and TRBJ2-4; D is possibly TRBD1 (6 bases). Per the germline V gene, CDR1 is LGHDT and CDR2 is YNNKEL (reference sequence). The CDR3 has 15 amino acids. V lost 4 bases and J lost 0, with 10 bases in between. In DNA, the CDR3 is TGTGCCAGCAGCCTCCTGGGGGCAGCCAAAAACATTCAGTACTTC. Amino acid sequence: CASSLLGAAKNIQYF. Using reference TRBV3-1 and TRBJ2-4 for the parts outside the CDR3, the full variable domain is DTAVSQTPKYLVTQMGNDKSIKCEQNLGHDTMYWYKQDSKKFLKIMFSYNNKELIINETVPNRFSPKSPDKAHLNLHINSLELGDSAVYFCASSLLGAAKNIQYFGAGTRLSVL.

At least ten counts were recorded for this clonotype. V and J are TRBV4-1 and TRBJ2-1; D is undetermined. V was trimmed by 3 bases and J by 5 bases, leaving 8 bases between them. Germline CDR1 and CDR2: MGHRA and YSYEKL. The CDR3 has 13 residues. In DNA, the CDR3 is TGCGCCAGCAGCCATGGACCCGACAATGAGCAGTTCTTC. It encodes CASSHGPDNEQFF.

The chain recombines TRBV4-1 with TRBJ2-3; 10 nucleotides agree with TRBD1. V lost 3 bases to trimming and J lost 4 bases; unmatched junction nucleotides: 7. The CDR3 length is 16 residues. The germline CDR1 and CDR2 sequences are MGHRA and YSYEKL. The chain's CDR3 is CASSQADRGSADTQYF. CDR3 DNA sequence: TGCGCCAGCAGCCAGGCGGACAGGGGGAGCGCAGATACGCAGTATTTT.

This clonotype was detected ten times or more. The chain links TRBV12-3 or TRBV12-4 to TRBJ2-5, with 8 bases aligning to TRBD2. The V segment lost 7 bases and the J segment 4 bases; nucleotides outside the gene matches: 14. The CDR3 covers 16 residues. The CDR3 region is CASKAGGGGDRETQYF. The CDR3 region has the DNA TGTGCCAGCAAGGCCGGGGGGGGGGGCGACAGAGAGACCCAGTACTTC.

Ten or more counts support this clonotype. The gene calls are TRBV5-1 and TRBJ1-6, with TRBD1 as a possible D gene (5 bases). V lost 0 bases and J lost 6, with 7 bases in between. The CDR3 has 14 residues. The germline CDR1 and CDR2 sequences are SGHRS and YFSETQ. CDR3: CASSLGRGNSPLHF. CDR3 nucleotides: TGCGCCAGCAGCTTGGGGAGGGGTAATTCACCCCTCCACTTT.

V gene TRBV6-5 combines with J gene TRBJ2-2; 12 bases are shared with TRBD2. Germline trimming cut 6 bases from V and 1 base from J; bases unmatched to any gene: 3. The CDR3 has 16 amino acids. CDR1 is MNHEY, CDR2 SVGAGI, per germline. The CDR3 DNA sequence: TGTGCCAGCAGGTTGACTAGCGGGGGGAACACCGGGGAGCTGTTTTTT. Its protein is CASRLTSGGNTGELFF.

For the CDR3, the DNA is TGTGCCACCAGCAGAGCAGGGGGGGATTCCGAGCAGTACTTC. This translates into CATSRAGGDSEQYF. The chain recombines TRBV15 with TRBJ2-7, with D perhaps given as TRBD1 or TRBD2 (7 bases each). Germline loops: CDR1 LNHNV, CDR2 YYDKDF (reference sequence). This CDR3 comprises 14 residues. V lost 1 base to trimming and J lost 6 bases, with 13 bases between them.

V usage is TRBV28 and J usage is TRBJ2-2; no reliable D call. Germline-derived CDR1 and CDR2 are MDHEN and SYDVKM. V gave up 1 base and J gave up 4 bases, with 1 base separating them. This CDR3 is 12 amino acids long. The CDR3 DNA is TGTGCCAGCAGTTTATTCACCGGGGAGCTGTTTTTT. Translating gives CASSLFTGELFF.

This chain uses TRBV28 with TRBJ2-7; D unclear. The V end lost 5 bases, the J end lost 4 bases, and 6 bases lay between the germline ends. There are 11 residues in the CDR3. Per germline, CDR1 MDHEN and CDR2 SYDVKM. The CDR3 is CASSRQYEQYF. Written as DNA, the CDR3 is TGTGCCAGCAGTCGGCAGTACGAGCAGTACTTC.

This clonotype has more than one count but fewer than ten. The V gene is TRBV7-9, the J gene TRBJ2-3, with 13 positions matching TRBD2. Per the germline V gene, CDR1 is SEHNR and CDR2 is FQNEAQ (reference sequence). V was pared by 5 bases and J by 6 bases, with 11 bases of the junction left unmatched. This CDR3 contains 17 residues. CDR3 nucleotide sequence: TGTGCCAGCAGCACCGGGACTAGCGGGACCCATTGGGATACGCAGTATTTT. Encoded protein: CASSTGTSGTHWDTQYF.

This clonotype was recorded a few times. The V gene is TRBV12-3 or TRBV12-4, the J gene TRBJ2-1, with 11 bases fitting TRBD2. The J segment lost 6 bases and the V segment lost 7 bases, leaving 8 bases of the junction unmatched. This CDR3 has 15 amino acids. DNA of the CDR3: TGTGCCAGCAATATAGCGGGGGGGCCGGTCAATGAGCAGTTCTTC. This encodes CASNIAGGPVNEQFF.

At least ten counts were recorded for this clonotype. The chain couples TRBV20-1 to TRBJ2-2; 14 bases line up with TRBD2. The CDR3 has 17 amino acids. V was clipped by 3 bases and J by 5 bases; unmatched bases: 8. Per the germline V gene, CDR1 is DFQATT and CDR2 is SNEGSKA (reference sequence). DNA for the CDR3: TGCAGTGCTAGCGACCCGGGACTAGCGGGAGTAACCGGGGAGCTGTTTTTT. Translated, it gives CSASDPGLAGVTGELFF.

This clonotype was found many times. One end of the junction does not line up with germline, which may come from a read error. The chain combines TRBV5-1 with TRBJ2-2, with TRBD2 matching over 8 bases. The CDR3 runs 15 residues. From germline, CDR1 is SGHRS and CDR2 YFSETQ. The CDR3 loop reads CASSWSSGDTGELFF. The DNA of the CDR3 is TGCGCCAGCAGCTGGAGTAGCGGGGATACCGGAGAGCTGTTTTTT.

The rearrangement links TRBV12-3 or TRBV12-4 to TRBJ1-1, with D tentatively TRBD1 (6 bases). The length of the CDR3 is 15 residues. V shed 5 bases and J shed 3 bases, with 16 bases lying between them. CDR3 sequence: CASSAQPGAHTEAFF. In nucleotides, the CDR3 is TGTGCCAGCAGTGCCCAGCCAGGGGCTCACACTGAAGCTTTCTTT.

This CDR3 reads CASSYRGSGIFNEQFF. The CDR3 DNA is TGTGCCAGCAGTTACCGAGGTAGCGGGATTTTTAATGAGCAGTTCTTC. The chain has TRBV6-2 or TRBV6-3 and TRBJ2-1; 8 positions match TRBD2. Germline CDR1 and CDR2: MNHEY and SVGEGT. Losses at the gene ends were 2 bases for V and 7 bases for J; bases not matched to a gene: 10. CDR3 length equals 16 residues.

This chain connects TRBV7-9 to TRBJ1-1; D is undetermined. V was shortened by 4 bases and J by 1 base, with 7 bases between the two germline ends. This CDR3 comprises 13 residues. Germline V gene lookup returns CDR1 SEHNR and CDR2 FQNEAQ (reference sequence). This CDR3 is CASSSIGNTEAFF. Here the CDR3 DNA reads TGTGCCAGCAGCTCAATAGGGAACACTGAAGCTTTCTTT.

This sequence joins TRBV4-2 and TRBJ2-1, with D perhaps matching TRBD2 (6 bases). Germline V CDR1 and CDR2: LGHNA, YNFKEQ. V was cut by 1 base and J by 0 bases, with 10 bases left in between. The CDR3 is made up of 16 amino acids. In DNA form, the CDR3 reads TGTGCCAGCAGCCAAGTAGTTAGCGGCTCCTACAATGAGCAGTTCTTC. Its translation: CASSQVVSGSYNEQFF.

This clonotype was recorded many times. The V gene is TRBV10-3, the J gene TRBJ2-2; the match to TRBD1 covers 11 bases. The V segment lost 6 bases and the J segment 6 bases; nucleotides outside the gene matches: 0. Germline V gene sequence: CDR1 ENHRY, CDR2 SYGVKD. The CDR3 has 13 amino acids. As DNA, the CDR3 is TGTGCCATCAGGGGACAGGGGGCCGGGGAGCTGTTTTTT. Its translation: CAIRGQGAGELFF.

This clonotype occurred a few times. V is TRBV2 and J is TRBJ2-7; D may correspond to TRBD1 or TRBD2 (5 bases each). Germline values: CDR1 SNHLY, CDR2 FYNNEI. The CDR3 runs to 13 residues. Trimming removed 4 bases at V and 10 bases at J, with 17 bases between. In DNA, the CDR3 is TGTGCCAGCAGTGTAGAGCGGAAAGGGGTTCAGTACTTC. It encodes CASSVERKGVQYF. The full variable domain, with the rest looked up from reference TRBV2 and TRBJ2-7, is EPEVTQTPSHQVTQMGQEVILRCVPISNHLYFYWYRQILGQKVEFLVSFYNNEISEKSEIFDDQFSVERPDGSNFTLKIRSTKLEDSAMYFCASSVERKGVQYFGPGTRLTVT.

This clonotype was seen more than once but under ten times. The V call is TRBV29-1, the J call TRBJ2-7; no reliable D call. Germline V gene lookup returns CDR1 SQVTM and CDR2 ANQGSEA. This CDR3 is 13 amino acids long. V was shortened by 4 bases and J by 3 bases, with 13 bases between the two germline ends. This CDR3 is CSVALGLGYEQYF. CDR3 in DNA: TGCAGCGTTGCCCTGGGCCTCGGCTACGAGCAGTACTTC.